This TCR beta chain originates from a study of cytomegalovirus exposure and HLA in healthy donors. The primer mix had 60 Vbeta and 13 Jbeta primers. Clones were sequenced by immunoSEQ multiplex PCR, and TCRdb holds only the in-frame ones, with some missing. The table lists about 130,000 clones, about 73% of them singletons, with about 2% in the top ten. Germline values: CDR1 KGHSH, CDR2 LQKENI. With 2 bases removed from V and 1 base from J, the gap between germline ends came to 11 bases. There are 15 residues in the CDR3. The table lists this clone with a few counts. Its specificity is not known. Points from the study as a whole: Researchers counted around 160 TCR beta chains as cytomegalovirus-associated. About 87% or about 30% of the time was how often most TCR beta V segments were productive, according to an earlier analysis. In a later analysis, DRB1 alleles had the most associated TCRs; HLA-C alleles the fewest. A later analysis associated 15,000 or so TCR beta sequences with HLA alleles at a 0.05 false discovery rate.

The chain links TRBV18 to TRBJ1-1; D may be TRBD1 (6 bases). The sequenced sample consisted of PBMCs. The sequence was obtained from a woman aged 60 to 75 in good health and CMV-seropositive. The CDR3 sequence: CASSPSLQGNTEAFF. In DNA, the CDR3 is TGTGCCAGCTCACCATCCCTACAGGGGAACACTGAAGCTTTCTTT. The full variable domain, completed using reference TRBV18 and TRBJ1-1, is NAGVMQNPRHLVRRRGQEARLRCSPMKGHSHVYWYRQLPEEGLKFMVYLQKENIIDESGMPKERFSAEFPKEGPSILRIQQVVRGDSAAYFCASSPSLQGNTEAFFGQGTRLTVV.